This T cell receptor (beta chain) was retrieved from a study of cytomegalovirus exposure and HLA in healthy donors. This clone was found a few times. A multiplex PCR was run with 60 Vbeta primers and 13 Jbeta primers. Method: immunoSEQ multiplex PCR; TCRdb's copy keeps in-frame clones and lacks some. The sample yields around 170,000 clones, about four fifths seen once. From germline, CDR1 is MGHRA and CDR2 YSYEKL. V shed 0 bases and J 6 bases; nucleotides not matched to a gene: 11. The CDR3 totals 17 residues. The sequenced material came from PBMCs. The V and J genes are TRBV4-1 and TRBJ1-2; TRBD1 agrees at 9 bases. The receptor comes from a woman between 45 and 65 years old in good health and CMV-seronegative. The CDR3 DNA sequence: TGCGCCAGCAGCCAAGATCCGGGGAGGACAGGGGAGAATGGCTACACCTTC. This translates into CASSQDPGRTGENGYTF.